These T cell receptor beta chains were read from a single sample in a study of T-cell memory formation after mild COVID-19. TCRdb passed the 5' RACE reads through MiXCR, listing each CDR3 protein once. This sample has 400,000 to 500,000 distinct CDR3 sequences, with approximately 24% found just once. The sequenced material came from PBMCs or a T cell subset sorted from them (not recorded which). These receptors originate from an adult woman who had mild COVID-19 (a few samples of this study predate the infection). Cell type and time point are not known. The CDR3 runs from the conserved cysteine through the conserved F or W. Each record gives: V gene, D gene, J gene, clone size, CDR3 DNA, CDR3 protein. A D gene is named only where the DNA matches it firmly. Clone sizes are given selectively: once, few, many, or a class where the clone is expanded.

TRBV6-5	TRBD2	TRBJ2-1	-	TGTGCCAGCACCCCGGGTGTGGCTAGCGGGAGTGGTGAGCAGTTCTTC	CASTPGVASGSGEQFF
TRBV7-2	TRBD1	TRBJ2-7	few	TGTGCCAGCAGCTTAGTCACCCTGGACAGGGCGGGGTACGAGCAGTACTTC	CASSLVTLDRAGYEQYF
TRBV7-9	-	TRBJ1-2	-	TGTGCCAGTATCGCGTTGGGTGGCGGCTACACCTTC	CASIALGGGYTF
TRBV12-3/TRBV12-4	-	TRBJ2-1	few	TGTGCCAGCAGACCCCTTAGCGGCTACAATGAGCAGTTCTTC	CASRPLSGYNEQFF
TRBV5-1	-	TRBJ2-7	-	TGCGCCAGCAGACCCCGGCTAGATTACGAGCAGTACTTC	CASRPRLDYEQYF
TRBV30	-	TRBJ1-2	few	TGTGCCTGGAGTGTTATGAGGATTTCGAGTTCTGGCTACACCTTC	CAWSVMRISSSGYTF
TRBV4-1	-	TRBJ2-3	few	TGCGCCAGCAGCCCACCCCAACACACAGATACGCAGTATTTT	CASSPPQHTDTQYF
TRBV20-1	-	TRBJ2-1	many	TGCAGTGCCATCGGGGGCCTAGCGAAACGCTACAATGAGCAGTTCTTC	CSAIGGLAKRYNEQFF
TRBV6-1	-	TRBJ1-2	-	TGTGCCAGCAGTGAGAGGACAGTTTCTGGCTACACCTTC	CASSERTVSGYTF
TRBV25-1	-	TRBJ1-1	-	TGTGCAAGCACTTTGACGACTGAAGCTTTCTTT	CASTLTTEAFF
TRBV30	TRBD1	TRBJ1-5	few	TGTGCCTGGAGTGGGACAGGGGTAAATCAGCCCCAGCATTTT	CAWSGTGVNQPQHF
TRBV4-1	-	TRBJ2-7	-	TGCGCCAGCAGCCAAGAAGCTCAGGGGTACGAGCAGTACTTC	CASSQEAQGYEQYF
TRBV12-3/TRBV12-4	-	TRBJ2-3	many	TGCGCCAGCAGCTTGGCAGGGATCACAGATACGCAGTATTTT	CASSLAGITDTQYF
TRBV27	TRBD2	TRBJ2-1	-	TGTGCCAGCAGTCCCAATCTTAGCCGCGCGGGGGTAAGGAATGAGCAGTTCTTC	CASSPNLSRAGVRNEQFF
TRBV5-1	-	TRBJ2-7	-	TGCGCCAGCCGAACAGGGTTTCAGGACGAGCAGTACTTC	CASRTGFQDEQYF
TRBV7-2	-	TRBJ2-1	-	TGTGCCAGCAGCCTCTCGAGCGGTGAGCAGTTCTTC	CASSLSSGEQFF
TRBV12-3/TRBV12-4	TRBD2	TRBJ2-1	-	TGTGCCAGCAGTTACCTAGCGGGAGTGGGGGAGCAGTTCTTC	CASSYLAGVGEQFF
TRBV10-3	TRBD1	TRBJ1-1	-	TGTGCCATCAGTGGGGACAGTACGAACACTGAAGCTTTCTTT	CAISGDSTNTEAFF
TRBV2	-	TRBJ1-6	few	TGTGCCAGCAGTGCCGAAAGGGGGAGAAGTAATTCACCCCTCCACTTT	CASSAERGRSNSPLHF
TRBV11-2	TRBD2	TRBJ2-1	-	TGTGCCAGCAGCTCCCGACTAGCGGGAGGGCCGGGTGAGCAGTTCTTC	CASSSRLAGGPGEQFF